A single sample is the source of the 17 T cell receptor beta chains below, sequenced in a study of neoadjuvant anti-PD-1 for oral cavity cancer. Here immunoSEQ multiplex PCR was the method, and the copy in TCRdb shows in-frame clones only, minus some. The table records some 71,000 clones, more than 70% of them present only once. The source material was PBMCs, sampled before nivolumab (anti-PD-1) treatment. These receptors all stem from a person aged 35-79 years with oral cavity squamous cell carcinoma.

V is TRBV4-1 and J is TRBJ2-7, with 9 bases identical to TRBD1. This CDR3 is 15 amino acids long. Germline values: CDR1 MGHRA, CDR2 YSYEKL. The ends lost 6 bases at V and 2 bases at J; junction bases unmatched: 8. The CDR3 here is CASRDSGTGPYEQYF. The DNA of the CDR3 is TGCGCCAGCAGAGATTCCGGGACAGGGCCCTACGAGCAGTACTTC.

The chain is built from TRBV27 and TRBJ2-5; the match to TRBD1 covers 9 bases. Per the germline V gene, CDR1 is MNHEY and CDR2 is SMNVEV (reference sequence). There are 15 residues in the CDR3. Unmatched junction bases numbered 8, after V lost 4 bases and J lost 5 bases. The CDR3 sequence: CASSSGTGLDETQYF. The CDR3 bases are TGTGCCAGCAGTTCCGGGACAGGGCTAGACGAGACCCAGTACTTC.

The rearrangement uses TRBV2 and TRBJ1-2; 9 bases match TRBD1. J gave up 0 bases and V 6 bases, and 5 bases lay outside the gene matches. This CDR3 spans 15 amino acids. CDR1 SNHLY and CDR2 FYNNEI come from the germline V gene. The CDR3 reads CASRGQGAPNYGYTF. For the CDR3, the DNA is TGTGCCAGCAGGGGACAGGGCGCTCCTAACTATGGCTACACCTTC.

CDR3 loop: CASSLDNFSYEQYF. In DNA form, the CDR3 reads TGCGCCAGCAGCTTGGACAATTTCTCCTACGAGCAGTACTTC. V and J are TRBV5-1 and TRBJ2-7; D unresolved. The germline gives CDR1 SGHRS, CDR2 YFSETQ. CDR3 length: 14 amino acids. The V gene lost 0 bases and the J gene lost 0 bases, with 7 bases spanning the gap.

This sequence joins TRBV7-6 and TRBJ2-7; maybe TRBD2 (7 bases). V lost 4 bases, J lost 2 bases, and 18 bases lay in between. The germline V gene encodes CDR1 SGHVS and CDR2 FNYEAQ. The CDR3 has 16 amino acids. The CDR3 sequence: CASSSPGEGGTYEQYF. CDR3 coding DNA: TGTGCCAGCAGCTCCCCCGGAGAGGGGGGGACCTACGAGCAGTACTTC.

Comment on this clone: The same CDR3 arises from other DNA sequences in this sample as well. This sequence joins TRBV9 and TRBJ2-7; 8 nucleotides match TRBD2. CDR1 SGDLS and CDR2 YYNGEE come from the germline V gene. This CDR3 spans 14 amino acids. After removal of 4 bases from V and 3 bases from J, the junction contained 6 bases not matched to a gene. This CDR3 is CASSFGLAGYEQYF. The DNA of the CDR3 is TGTGCCAGCAGCTTTGGACTAGCTGGCTACGAGCAGTACTTC.

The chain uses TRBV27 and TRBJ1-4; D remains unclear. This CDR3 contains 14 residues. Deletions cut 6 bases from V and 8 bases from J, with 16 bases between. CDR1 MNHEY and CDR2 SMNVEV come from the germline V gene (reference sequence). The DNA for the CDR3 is TGTGCCAGCAGCTGGACCAATGATCAAGAAAAACTGTTTTTT. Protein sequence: CASSWTNDQEKLFF.

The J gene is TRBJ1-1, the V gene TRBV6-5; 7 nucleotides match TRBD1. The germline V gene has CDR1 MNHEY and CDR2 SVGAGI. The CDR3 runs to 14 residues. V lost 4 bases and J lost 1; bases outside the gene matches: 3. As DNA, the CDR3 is TGTGCCAGCAGTTTGACAGGGAAGAACACTGAAGCTTTCTTT. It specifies CASSLTGKNTEAFF.

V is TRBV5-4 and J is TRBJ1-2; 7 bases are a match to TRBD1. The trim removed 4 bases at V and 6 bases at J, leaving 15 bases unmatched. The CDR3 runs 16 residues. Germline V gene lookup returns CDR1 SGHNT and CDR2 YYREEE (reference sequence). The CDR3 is CASSEDNTGEEHGYTF. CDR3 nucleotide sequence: TGTGCCAGCAGCGAAGACAATACAGGGGAAGAGCATGGCTACACCTTC. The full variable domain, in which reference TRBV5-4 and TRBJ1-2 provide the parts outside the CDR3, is ETGVTQSPTHLIKTRGQQVTLRCSSQSGHNTVSWYQQALGQGPQFIFQYYREEENGRGNFPPRFSGLQFPNYSSELNVNALELDDSALYLCASSEDNTGEEHGYTFGSGTRLTVV.

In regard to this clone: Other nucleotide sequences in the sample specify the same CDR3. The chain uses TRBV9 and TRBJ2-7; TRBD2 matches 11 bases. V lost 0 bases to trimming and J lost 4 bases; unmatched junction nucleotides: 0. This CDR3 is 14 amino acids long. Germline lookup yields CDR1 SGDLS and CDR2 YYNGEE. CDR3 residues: CASSVGTSGYEQYF. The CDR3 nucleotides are TGTGCCAGCAGCGTAGGGACTAGCGGGTACGAGCAGTACTTC.

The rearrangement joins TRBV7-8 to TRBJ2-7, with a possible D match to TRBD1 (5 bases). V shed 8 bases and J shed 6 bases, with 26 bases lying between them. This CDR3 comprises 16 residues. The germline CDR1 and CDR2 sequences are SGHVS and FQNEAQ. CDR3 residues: CASGYRTGSLRGEQYF. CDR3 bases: TGTGCCAGCGGTTACCGGACCGGTAGTTTAAGGGGCGAGCAGTACTTC. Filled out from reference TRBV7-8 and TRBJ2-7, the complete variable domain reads GAGVSQSPRYKVAKRGQDVALRCDPISGHVSLFWYQQALGQGPEFLTYFQNEAQLDKSGLPSDRFFAERPEGSVSTLKIQRTQQEDSAVYLCASGYRTGSLRGEQYFGPGTRLTVT.

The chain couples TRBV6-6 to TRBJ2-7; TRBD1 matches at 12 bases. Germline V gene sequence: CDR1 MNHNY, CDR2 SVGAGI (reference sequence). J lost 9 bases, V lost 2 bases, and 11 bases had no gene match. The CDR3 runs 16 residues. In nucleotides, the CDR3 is TGTGCCAGCAGTTACGAAGCCGGGACAGGGGGCAGTCCGCAGTACTTC. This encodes CASSYEAGTGGSPQYF.

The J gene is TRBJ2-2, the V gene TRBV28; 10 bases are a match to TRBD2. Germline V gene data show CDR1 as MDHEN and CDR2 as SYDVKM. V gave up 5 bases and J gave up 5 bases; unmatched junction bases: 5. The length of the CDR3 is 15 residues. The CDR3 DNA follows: TGTGCCAGCAGTAAAGCGGGAGGGTTGACCGGGGAGCTGTTTTTT. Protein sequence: CASSKAGGLTGELFF.

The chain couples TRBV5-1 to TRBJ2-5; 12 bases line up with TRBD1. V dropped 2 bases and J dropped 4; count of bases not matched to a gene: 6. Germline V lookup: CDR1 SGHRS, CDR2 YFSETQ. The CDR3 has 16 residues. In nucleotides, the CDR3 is TGCGCCAGCAGCTTTGGGACAGGGGGCTATAGAGAGACCCAGTACTTC. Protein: CASSFGTGGYRETQYF.

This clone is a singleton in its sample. The CDR3 loop reads CASSPSSGRAREQYF. The CDR3 region has the DNA TGTGCCAGCAGCCCGTCTAGCGGGAGGGCAAGGGAGCAGTACTTC. The rearrangement links TRBV11-2 to TRBJ2-7, with 12 nucleotides matching TRBD2. Germline CDR1 and CDR2: SGHAT and FQNNGV. J was trimmed by 7 bases and V by 5 bases; bases with no gene match: 9. CDR3 length: 15 amino acids.

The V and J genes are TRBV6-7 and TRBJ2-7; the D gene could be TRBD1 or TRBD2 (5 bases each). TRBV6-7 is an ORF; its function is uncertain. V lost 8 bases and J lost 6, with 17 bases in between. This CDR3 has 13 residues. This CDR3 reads CASPLRGTGEQYF. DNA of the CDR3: TGTGCCAGCCCCCTTCGTGGGACGGGCGAGCAGTACTTC.

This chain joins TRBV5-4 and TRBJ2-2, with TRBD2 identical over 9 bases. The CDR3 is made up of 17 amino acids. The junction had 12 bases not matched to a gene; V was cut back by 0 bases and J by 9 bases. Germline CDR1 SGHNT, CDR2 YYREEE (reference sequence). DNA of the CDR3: TGTGCCAGCAGCTTGGCCGCAGCGGGAGGTTCGTTCAGGGAGCTGTTTTTT. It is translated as CASSLAAAGGSFRELFF. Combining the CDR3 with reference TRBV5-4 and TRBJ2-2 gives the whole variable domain ETGVTQSPTHLIKTRGQQVTLRCSSQSGHNTVSWYQQALGQGPQFIFQYYREEENGRGNFPPRFSGLQFPNYSSELNVNALELDDSALYLCASSLAAAGGSFRELFFGEGSRLTVL.